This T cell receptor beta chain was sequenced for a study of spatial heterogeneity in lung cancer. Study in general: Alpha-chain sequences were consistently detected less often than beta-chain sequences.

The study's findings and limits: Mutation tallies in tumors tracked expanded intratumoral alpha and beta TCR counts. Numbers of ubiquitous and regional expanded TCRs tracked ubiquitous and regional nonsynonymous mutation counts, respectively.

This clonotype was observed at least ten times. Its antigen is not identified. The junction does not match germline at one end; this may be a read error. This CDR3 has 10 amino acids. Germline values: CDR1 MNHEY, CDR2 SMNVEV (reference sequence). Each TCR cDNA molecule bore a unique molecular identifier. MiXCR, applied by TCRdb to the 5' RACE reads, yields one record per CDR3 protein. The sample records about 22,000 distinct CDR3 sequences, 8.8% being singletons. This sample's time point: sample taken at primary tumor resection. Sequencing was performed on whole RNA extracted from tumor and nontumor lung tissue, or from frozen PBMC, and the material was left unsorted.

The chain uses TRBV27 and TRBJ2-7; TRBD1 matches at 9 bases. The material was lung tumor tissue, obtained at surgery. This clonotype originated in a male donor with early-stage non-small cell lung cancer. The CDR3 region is CASSGQGQGF. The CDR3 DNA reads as TGTGCCTCGTCCGGACAGGGACAGGGCTTC.